A selection of T cell receptor beta chains follows, all from one sample in a study of Ad26.COV2.S vaccination and SARS-CoV-2 variants. Assay used: immunoSEQ multiplex PCR; TCRdb lists only in-frame clones, some missing. The table includes about 350,000 clones, roughly 81% detected once. This specimen was peripheral blood, taken in a trial of Ad26.COV2.S vaccine versus placebo. All receptors derive from a person between 18 and 59 years old who received the Ad26.COV2.S COVID-19 vaccine or a placebo. CDR3s include the opening cysteine and the closing phenylalanine or tryptophan. The D gene is left open where the match is weak. Clone size is given for some rows only: seen once, a few or many times, or a class if the clone is expanded.

v_call,clone_size,j_call,d_call,cdr3_aa,cdr3_nt
TRBV19,NA,TRBJ1-5,TRBD1,CASSIAVRDRLNQPQHF,TGTGCCAGTAGTATCGCTGTTCGGGACAGATTAAATCAGCCCCAGCATTTT
TRBV9,few,TRBJ2-7,TRBD1,CASSAGTGSTYEQYF,TGTGCCAGCAGCGCCGGGACAGGGTCTACCTACGAGCAGTACTTC
TRBV6-6,NA,TRBJ2-7,TRBD2,CASSSGGSKKQYF,TGTGCCAGCAGCAGCGGGGGGTCCAAAAAGCAGTACTTC
TRBV4-3,NA,TRBJ2-7,TRBD2,CASSPVGGTSGDEQYF,TGCGCCAGCAGCCCCGTGGGGGGGACTAGCGGGGACGAGCAGTACTTC
TRBV7-8,NA,TRBJ2-1,NA,CASSLELRNEQFF,TGTGCCAGCAGCTTGGAGCTTCGCAATGAGCAGTTCTTC
TRBV5-1,NA,TRBJ2-7,TRBD2,CASSLGLAGGPYEQYF,TGCGCCAGCAGCTTGGGGCTAGCGGGAGGCCCCTACGAGCAGTACTTC
TRBV7-2,NA,TRBJ2-6,NA,CASSLFGNSGANVLTF,TGTGCCAGCAGCTTATTCGGGAATTCTGGGGCCAACGTCCTGACTTTC
TRBV18,NA,TRBJ2-7,NA,CASSPPSGPYEQYF,TGTGCCAGCTCACCACCCTCGGGTCCCTACGAGCAGTACTTC
TRBV24-1,NA,TRBJ2-3,TRBD1,CATRGQGSTDTQYF,TGTGCCACCAGAGGACAGGGGAGTACAGATACGCAGTATTTT
TRBV5-1,NA,TRBJ1-1,TRBD1,CASSDGQGVEAFF,TGCGCCAGCAGCGATGGACAGGGGGTCGAAGCTTTCTTT
TRBV13,NA,TRBJ2-3,NA,CASSLGDRNPDTQYF,TGTGCCAGCAGCTTAGGGGACAGAAACCCAGATACGCAGTATTTT
TRBV7-6,NA,TRBJ2-5,NA,CASSPRRRETQYF,TGTGCCAGCAGCCCCCGCAGGCGTGAGACCCAGTACTTC
TRBV19,NA,TRBJ1-1,NA,CASAIRTESYEAFF,TGTGCCAGTGCTATTCGGACGGAATCCTATGAAGCTTTCTTT
TRBV9,NA,TRBJ2-2,TRBD2,CASSLTTSSGELFF,TGTGCCAGCAGCCTAACGACTAGCTCCGGGGAGCTGTTTTTT
TRBV2,NA,TRBJ1-5,TRBD1,CASSVQGPGQPQHF,TGTGCCAGCAGTGTACAGGGGCCGGGTCAGCCCCAGCATTTT
TRBV2,NA,TRBJ2-3,TRBD2,CASSDLEREDTQYF,TGTGCCAGCAGTGATTTGGAGCGGGAAGATACGCAGTATTTT
TRBV14,NA,TRBJ2-3,TRBD1,CASSQLGDSFNTQYF,TGTGCCAGCAGCCAGTTGGGGGACAGCTTCAATACGCAGTATTTT
TRBV9,NA,TRBJ2-2,TRBD1,CASSVVGQGGTGELFF,TGTGCCAGCAGCGTAGTAGGACAGGGCGGCACCGGGGAGCTGTTTTTT
TRBV29-1,once,TRBJ2-7,NA,CSVYLGEQYF,TGCAGCGTTTACCTTGGCGAGCAGTACTTC
TRBV9,NA,TRBJ1-1,TRBD1,CASSAWDRGTEAFF,TGTGCCAGCAGCGCTTGGGACAGGGGGACTGAAGCTTTCTTT
TRBV5-1,NA,TRBJ2-6,NA,CASRPTTRDLTGANVLTF,TGCGCCAGCAGACCGACGACTAGAGATTTAACTGGGGCCAACGTCCTGACTTTC
TRBV7-2,NA,TRBJ1-4,TRBD1,CASSRDRINEKLFF,TGTGCCAGCAGCCGGGACAGGATTAATGAAAAACTGTTTTTT
TRBV2,NA,TRBJ1-1,NA,CASSLTENTEAFF,TGTGCCAGCAGCCTTACAGAGAACACTGAAGCTTTCTTT
TRBV6-5,NA,TRBJ1-4,NA,CASSYGRQGAEKLFF,TGTGCCAGCAGTTACGGAAGGCAGGGTGCGGAAAAACTGTTTTTT
TRBV9,NA,TRBJ2-2,NA,CASSVGNTGELFF,TGTGCCAGCAGCGTCGGAAACACCGGGGAGCTGTTTTTT
TRBV19,NA,TRBJ2-3,NA,CASSIEGRGDTQYF,TGTGCCAGTAGTATAGAGGGGCGGGGAGATACGCAGTATTTT
TRBV5-1,NA,TRBJ1-1,NA,CASSSRSQEAFF,TGCGCCAGCAGCTCCCGTTCCCAGGAAGCTTTCTTT
TRBV30,NA,TRBJ1-3,NA,CAWSVSGRSGNTIYF,TGTGCCTGGAGTGTTTCGGGGCGCTCTGGAAACACCATATATTTT
TRBV2,NA,TRBJ1-5,NA,CASSEETDSYQPQHF,TGTGCCAGCAGTGAAGAAACAGACTCCTATCAGCCCCAGCATTTT
TRBV2,NA,TRBJ1-1,NA,CASRAGPDLQAFF,TGTGCCAGCAGAGCAGGCCCAGACCTCCAAGCTTTCTTT
TRBV28,NA,TRBJ1-1,NA,CASSLFTEAFF,TGTGCCAGCAGTTTATTCACTGAAGCTTTCTTT
TRBV7-9,NA,TRBJ1-2,NA,CASSLGSADYGYTF,TGTGCCAGCAGCTTAGGGTCCGCGGACTATGGCTACACCTTC
TRBV28,NA,TRBJ1-3,NA,CASSLTPTASGGNTIYF,TGTGCCAGCAGTTTAACCCCGACAGCGAGTGGTGGAAACACCATATATTTT
TRBV11-3,NA,TRBJ1-4,NA,CASSSPRAATNEKLFF,TGTGCCAGCAGCTCGCCCCGAGCTGCAACTAATGAAAAACTGTTTTTT
TRBV9,NA,TRBJ2-3,NA,CASSVEGSTDTQYF,TGTGCCAGCAGCGTAGAGGGCAGCACAGATACGCAGTATTTT
TRBV19,NA,TRBJ2-3,NA,CASSIERTDTQYF,TGTGCCAGTAGTATAGAGCGGACAGATACGCAGTATTTT
TRBV5-3,NA,TRBJ2-7,NA,CARSRTANEQYF,TGTGCCAGAAGCCGGACAGCTAACGAGCAGTACTTC
TRBV29-1,NA,TRBJ2-1,NA,CSGRDPILNEQFF,TGCAGTGGACGGGATCCTATTTTAAATGAGCAGTTCTTC
TRBV6-5,NA,TRBJ2-7,TRBD1,CASSLGQHYEQYF,TGTGCCAGCAGTTTGGGACAGCACTACGAGCAGTACTTC
TRBV19,NA,TRBJ1-2,NA,CASSIDGSYGYTF,TGTGCCAGTAGTATTGACGGAAGCTATGGCTACACCTTC
TRBV6-5,NA,TRBJ1-1,NA,CASSYVQNTEAFF,TGTGCCAGCAGTTACGTCCAGAACACTGAAGCTTTCTTT